This T cell receptor beta chain was captured in a study of blood T cell repertoires in COVID-19. Germline V gives CDR1 MNHEY, CDR2 SVGEGT. The CDR3 is 15 residues long. Unmatched junction bases numbered 8, after V lost 6 bases and J lost 4 bases. Sequencing was performed with immunoSEQ multiplex PCR; in TCRdb, only in-frame clones are kept and a portion is missing. The repertoire consists of under 200,000 clones, with 70% to 85% occurring once and the leading ten covering about 9.1%. The V gene is TRBV6-2 or TRBV6-3, the J gene TRBJ2-1, with TRBD2 identical over 8 bases. Material for sequencing was peripheral blood. The receptor was isolated from an elderly woman with acute or convalescent COVID-19. The CDR3, as DNA: TGTGCCAGCAGCCCCAGGGGCGGGGGGTACAATGAGCAGTTCTTC. Protein sequence: CASSPRGGGYNEQFF.